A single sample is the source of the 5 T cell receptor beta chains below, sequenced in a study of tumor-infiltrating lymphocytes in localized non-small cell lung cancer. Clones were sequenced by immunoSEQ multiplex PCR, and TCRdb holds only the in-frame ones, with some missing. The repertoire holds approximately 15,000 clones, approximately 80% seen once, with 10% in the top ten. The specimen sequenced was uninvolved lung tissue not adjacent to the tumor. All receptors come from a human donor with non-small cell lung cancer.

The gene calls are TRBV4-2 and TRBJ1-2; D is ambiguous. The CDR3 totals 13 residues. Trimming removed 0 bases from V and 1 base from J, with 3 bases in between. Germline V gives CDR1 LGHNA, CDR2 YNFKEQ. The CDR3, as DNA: TGTGCCAGCAGCCAAGAGGTTAACTATGGCTACACCTTC. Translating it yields CASSQEVNYGYTF.

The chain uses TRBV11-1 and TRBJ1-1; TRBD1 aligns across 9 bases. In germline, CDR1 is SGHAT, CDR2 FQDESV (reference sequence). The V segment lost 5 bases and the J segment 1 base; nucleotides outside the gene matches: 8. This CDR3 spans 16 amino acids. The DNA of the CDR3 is TGTGCCAGCAGCCCGCTTCTGGGACAGGGGAACACTGAAGCTTTCTTT. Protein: CASSPLLGQGNTEAFF. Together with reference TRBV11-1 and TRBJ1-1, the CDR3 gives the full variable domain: EAEVAQSPRYKITEKSQAVAFWCDPISGHATLYWYRQILGQGPELLVQFQDESVVDDSQLPKDRFSAERLKGVDSTLKIQPAELGDSAMYLCASSPLLGQGNTEAFFGQGTRLTVV.

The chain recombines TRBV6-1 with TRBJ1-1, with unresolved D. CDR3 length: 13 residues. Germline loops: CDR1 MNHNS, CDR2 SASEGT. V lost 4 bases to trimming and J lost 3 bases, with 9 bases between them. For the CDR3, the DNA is TGTGCCAGCAGTGGAAGGGCTGACACTGAAGCTTTCTTT. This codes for CASSGRADTEAFF.

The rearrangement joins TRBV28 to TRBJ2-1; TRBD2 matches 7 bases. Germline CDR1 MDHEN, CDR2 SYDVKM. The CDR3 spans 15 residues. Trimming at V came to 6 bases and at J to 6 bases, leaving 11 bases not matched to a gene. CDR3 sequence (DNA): TGTGCCAGCAGACTGGGAGGGCCTAGGGGCAATGAGCAGTTCTTC. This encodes CASRLGGPRGNEQFF.

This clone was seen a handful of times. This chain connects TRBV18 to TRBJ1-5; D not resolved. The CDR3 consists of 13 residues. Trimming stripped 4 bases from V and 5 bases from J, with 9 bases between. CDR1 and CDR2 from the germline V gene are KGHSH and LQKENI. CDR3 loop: CASSRGLDQPQHF. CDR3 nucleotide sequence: TGTGCCAGCTCACGCGGATTGGATCAGCCCCAGCATTTT.